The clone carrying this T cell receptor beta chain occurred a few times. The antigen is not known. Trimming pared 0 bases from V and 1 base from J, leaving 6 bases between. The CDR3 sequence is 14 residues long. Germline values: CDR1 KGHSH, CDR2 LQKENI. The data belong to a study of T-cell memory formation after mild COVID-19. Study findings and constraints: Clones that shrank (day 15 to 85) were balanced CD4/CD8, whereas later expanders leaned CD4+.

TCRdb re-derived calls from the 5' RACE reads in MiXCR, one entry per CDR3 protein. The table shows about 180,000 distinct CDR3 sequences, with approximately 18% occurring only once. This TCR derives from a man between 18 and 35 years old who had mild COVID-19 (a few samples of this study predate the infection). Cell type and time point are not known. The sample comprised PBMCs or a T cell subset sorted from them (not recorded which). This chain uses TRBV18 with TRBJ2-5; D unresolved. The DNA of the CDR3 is TGTGCCAGCTCACCACCGCAGCCCCAAGAGACCCAGTACTTC. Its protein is CASSPPQPQETQYF.